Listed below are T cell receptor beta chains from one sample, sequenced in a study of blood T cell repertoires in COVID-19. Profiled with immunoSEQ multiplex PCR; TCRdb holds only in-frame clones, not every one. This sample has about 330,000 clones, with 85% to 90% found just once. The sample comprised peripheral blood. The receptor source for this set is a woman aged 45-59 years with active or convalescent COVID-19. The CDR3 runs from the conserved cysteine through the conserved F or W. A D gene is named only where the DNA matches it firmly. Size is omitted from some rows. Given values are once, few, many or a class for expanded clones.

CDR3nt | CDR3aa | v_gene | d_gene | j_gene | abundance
TGTGCCTCCGCCCCCCCGACAGGGTGGGGCACTGAAGCTTTCTTT | CASAPPTGWGTEAFF | TRBV28 | TRBD1 | TRBJ1-1 | NA
TGTGCCTGGAGCCGGTTGAATTCACCCCTCCACTTT | CAWSRLNSPLHF | TRBV30 | NA | TRBJ1-6 | NA
TGTGCCAGCAGCCCACCACGGGGGGCCTACGAGCAGTACTTC | CASSPPRGAYEQYF | TRBV28 | TRBD2 | TRBJ2-7 | NA
TGTGCCAGCAGTCCATACAGGGTCGGAGACACCGGGGAGCTGTTTTTT | CASSPYRVGDTGELFF | TRBV27 | NA | TRBJ2-2 | NA
TGTGCCAGCAGCTTAGCCGGGACAATTGAAGCTTTCTTT | CASSLAGTIEAFF | TRBV11-2 | NA | TRBJ1-1 | NA
TGTGCCAGCTCACCAGTTTCAGGGGGCAACTCCTTGTACTTC | CASSPVSGGNSLYF | TRBV18 | TRBD1 | TRBJ2-7 | once
TGTGCCAGCCAGACGCACAGGGGAGGTTTTCAGCCCCAGCATTTT | CASQTHRGGFQPQHF | TRBV28 | TRBD1 | TRBJ1-5 | NA
TGTGCCAGCAGCCCCAGGGACAGGGTTACCTACGAGCAGTACTTC | CASSPRDRVTYEQYF | TRBV6-6 | TRBD1 | TRBJ2-7 | NA
TGCGCCAGCAGCCGATACCCCGACAGGGGCTATGGCTACACCTTC | CASSRYPDRGYGYTF | TRBV4-3 | TRBD1 | TRBJ1-2 | NA
TGTGCCAGCAGCCCACAGGGGGCCTCGATCGAGCAGTACTTC | CASSPQGASIEQYF | TRBV6-5 | TRBD1 | TRBJ2-7 | few
TGTGCCAGCAACAATTTGGGGACAGAGAACACTGAAGCTTTCTTT | CASNNLGTENTEAFF | TRBV6-5 | TRBD1 | TRBJ1-1 | NA
TGTGCCAGCAGCGTAGGTGGTAGCGGGATGGCAGATACGCAGTATTTT | CASSVGGSGMADTQYF | TRBV9 | TRBD2 | TRBJ2-3 | NA
TGTGCCAGCTCACCACCGACAGACTCTGGAAACACCATATATTTT | CASSPPTDSGNTIYF | TRBV18 | NA | TRBJ1-3 | NA
TGTGCCAGCAGTTACGCCGAGGGACTAGAAGCTTTCTTT | CASSYAEGLEAFF | TRBV6-5 | NA | TRBJ1-1 | NA
TGTGCCAGCAGCCCTGCCCTAGGACAGGTACCTGGCTACACCTTC | CASSPALGQVPGYTF | TRBV5-6 | TRBD1 | TRBJ1-2 | NA
TGTGCCAGCAGCCGAACTACAGGGTCGGGCTATGGCTACACCTTC | CASSRTTGSGYGYTF | TRBV27 | NA | TRBJ1-2 | NA
TGTGCCAGCAGCTCCGTATCCGGGGGTACCACAGATACGCAGTATTTT | CASSSVSGGTTDTQYF | TRBV7-2 | NA | TRBJ2-3 | NA
TGCAGCGCGACTCCGGGACTTTTCACAGATACGCAGTATTTT | CSATPGLFTDTQYF | TRBV29-1 | NA | TRBJ2-3 | NA
TGTGCCACCAGTGATGACAGGACTAGCGGGAGCGAGCAGTACTTC | CATSDDRTSGSEQYF | TRBV24-1 | TRBD2 | TRBJ2-7 | NA
TGTGCCACCAGCAGAGATCTGTACACCGGGGAGCTGTTTTTT | CATSRDLYTGELFF | TRBV15 | NA | TRBJ2-2 | NA
TGTGCCAGCTCACCTAGACAGGGATCTGGAAACACCATATATTTT | CASSPRQGSGNTIYF | TRBV18 | TRBD1 | TRBJ1-3 | NA
TGTGCCAGCAGCACAGGGGGCAATGAGCAGTTCTTC | CASSTGGNEQFF | TRBV7-9 | TRBD1 | TRBJ2-1 | NA
TGTGCCAGCACCGAGACAGGGGGCCCTTTCGAGCAGTACTTC | CASTETGGPFEQYF | TRBV6-5 | TRBD1 | TRBJ2-7 | once
TGTGCCAGCAGCGTATTTGCTAGCCCCCATGAGCAGTTCTTC | CASSVFASPHEQFF | TRBV9 | NA | TRBJ2-1 | NA
TGTGCCAGCAGTTACTCCTTACAGTTCACTGAAGCTTTCTTT | CASSYSLQFTEAFF | TRBV6-2/TRBV6-3 | NA | TRBJ1-1 | NA
TGTGCCAGTAGTATACAGGGACAGGGGGCCCACGAGCAGTACTTC | CASSIQGQGAHEQYF | TRBV19 | TRBD1 | TRBJ2-7 | NA
TGTGCCACCAGTCCCGGGGTTGATGAGCAGTTCTTC | CATSPGVDEQFF | TRBV12-3/TRBV12-4 | NA | TRBJ2-1 | NA
TGTGCCATCAGTGAGTCCCCGGGACTCTCCTACGAGCAGTACTTC | CAISESPGLSYEQYF | TRBV10-3 | NA | TRBJ2-7 | NA
TGTGCCAGCTCACCCGACAGGGTGGTTTTTTTCTACGAGCAGTACTTC | CASSPDRVVFFYEQYF | TRBV18 | TRBD1 | TRBJ2-7 | NA
TGTGCCAGCAGGACAACAGGGGGCTTTGGTGAAAAACTGTTTTTT | CASRTTGGFGEKLFF | TRBV6-5 | TRBD1 | TRBJ1-4 | NA
TGCAGCGCTATGACAGGGACCTACGAGCAGTACTTC | CSAMTGTYEQYF | TRBV29-1 | TRBD1 | TRBJ2-7 | once
TGTGCCAGCAGCTCCCAGGGGGCCCAAGAGACCCAGTACTTC | CASSSQGAQETQYF | TRBV7-3 | TRBD1 | TRBJ2-5 | NA
TGTGCCAGCAGTTCGACAGGTCTTCTCACAGATACGCAGTATTTT | CASSSTGLLTDTQYF | TRBV27 | NA | TRBJ2-3 | NA
TGCAGCGTTTACAGGACCTCGAACACTGAAGCTTTCTTT | CSVYRTSNTEAFF | TRBV29-1 | NA | TRBJ1-1 | many
TGTGCCAGCAGCTCCGGACAGGGCGTCTTGAATGAAAAACTGTTTTTT | CASSSGQGVLNEKLFF | TRBV7-9 | TRBD1 | TRBJ1-4 | NA
TGTGCCAGCAGCGCACAGGGGGCGAACACTGAAGCTTTCTTT | CASSAQGANTEAFF | TRBV7-2 | TRBD1 | TRBJ1-1 | NA
TGTGCCAGTAGTATAAAAGCGGGCCCGATATACAATGAGCAGTTCTTC | CASSIKAGPIYNEQFF | TRBV19 | NA | TRBJ2-1 | NA
TGTGCCAGCAGCTCAGGGGACGAGCAGTACTTC | CASSSGDEQYF | TRBV11-3 | NA | TRBJ2-7 | NA
TGTGCCAGCAGTTACGGACAGGGGGCTTCAGAGACCCAGTACTTC | CASSYGQGASETQYF | TRBV6-5 | TRBD1 | TRBJ2-5 | NA
TGTGCCAGCAGCCCCGTAGAAAGCTCCTACAATGAGCAGTTCTTC | CASSPVESSYNEQFF | TRBV7-2 | NA | TRBJ2-1 | NA
TGCGCCAGCAGCTTGCGGACTAGCGGGAGGTCCTACAATGAGCAGTTCTTC | CASSLRTSGRSYNEQFF | TRBV5-1 | TRBD2 | TRBJ2-1 | few
TGTGCCAGCAAGGGCGACAGCTCCAATTTCTATGGCTACACCTTC | CASKGDSSNFYGYTF | TRBV7-9 | NA | TRBJ1-2 | NA
TGTGCCAGCAGTCACCCACAGCAGGGGAGCACTGAAGCTTTCTTT | CASSHPQQGSTEAFF | TRBV6-5 | NA | TRBJ1-1 | many
TGTGCCAGCAGTTTAAACCGGGACAGGGGAACTCAGCCCCAGCATTTT | CASSLNRDRGTQPQHF | TRBV27 | TRBD1 | TRBJ1-5 | NA
TGTGCCACCAGTGATCCTATAGCAGATTACGAGCAGTACTTC | CATSDPIADYEQYF | TRBV24-1 | NA | TRBJ2-7 | NA
TGTGCCAGTAGGGATGATGACAGGGCTATCTACAATGAGCAGTTCTTC | CASRDDDRAIYNEQFF | TRBV19 | TRBD1 | TRBJ2-1 | NA
TGTGCCAGCAGTTTCGGGTTTAGCAATCAGCCCCAGCATTTT | CASSFGFSNQPQHF | TRBV27 | NA | TRBJ1-5 | NA
TGTGCCAGCAGCTTAGATGATTCCGGGGACCAAGAGACCCAGTACTTC | CASSLDDSGDQETQYF | TRBV11-2 | NA | TRBJ2-5 | few
TGTGCCAGCAGTGAAGCGTCCGGCAGGGTCTATGGCTACACCTTC | CASSEASGRVYGYTF | TRBV6-1 | NA | TRBJ1-2 | once
TGTGCCAGCAGCTCTCATCATAACCCGGGACAGGACTACAATGAGCAGTTCTTC | CASSSHHNPGQDYNEQFF | TRBV7-9 | TRBD1 | TRBJ2-1 | NA
TGTGCCAGTAGTATATGGCGGGGGGATAGCAAAAACATTCAGTACTTC | CASSIWRGDSKNIQYF | TRBV19 | TRBD2 | TRBJ2-4 | NA
TGTGCCAGCAGCAGAGGACAGGGAGCCTATGGCTACACCTTC | CASSRGQGAYGYTF | TRBV2 | TRBD1 | TRBJ1-2 | NA
TGTGCCAGCAGCCTGCGCGCCAGGGGAGCCGCAACTAATGAAAAACTGTTTTTT | CASSLRARGAATNEKLFF | TRBV3-1/TRBV3-2 | NA | TRBJ1-4 | NA
TGCGCCAGCAGCTTGAGGCCGGGGGGTAATGAAAAACTGTTTTTT | CASSLRPGGNEKLFF | TRBV5-1 | NA | TRBJ1-4 | NA
TGTGCCAGCAGACGCAGGGCTGATTCACCCCTCCACTTT | CASRRRADSPLHF | TRBV2 | NA | TRBJ1-6 | NA
TGCGCCAGCAGCTTTTCAGGGGATACGGGAAACACCATATATTTT | CASSFSGDTGNTIYF | TRBV5-1 | NA | TRBJ1-3 | NA
TGTGCCAGCAGCGTGCAGGGGGCTCGAACTGAAGCTTTCTTT | CASSVQGARTEAFF | TRBV5-4 | TRBD1 | TRBJ1-1 | NA
TGTGCCATGCGGCCGGGACAGGGAGACAATGAGCAGTTCTTC | CAMRPGQGDNEQFF | TRBV10-3 | TRBD1 | TRBJ2-1 | NA
TGTGCCAGCTCCGGCGCAGGGGGAAACTATGGCTACACCTTC | CASSGAGGNYGYTF | TRBV18 | TRBD1 | TRBJ1-2 | NA
TGTGCCAGCAGCTTAGGACTAGCGGGAGGTAATGAGCAGTTCTTC | CASSLGLAGGNEQFF | TRBV7-2 | TRBD2 | TRBJ2-1 | once